Listed below are T cell receptor beta chains from one sample, sequenced in a study of a mutant IDH1 vaccine in newly diagnosed glioma. No antigens are known for them. Sequencing was performed with immunoSEQ multiplex PCR; in TCRdb, only in-frame clones are kept and a portion is missing. Here the sample spans some 54,000 clones, 90% to 95% being singletons. Sequencing was performed on PBMCs, taken from a glioma patient whose treatment included an IDH1 peptide vaccine. These receptors all stem from a man aged 45-65 years with glioma. CDR3s include the opening cysteine and the closing phenylalanine or tryptophan. A D gene is named only where the DNA matches it firmly. Part of the rows lack a size; the others show once, few, many or a class for expanded clones.

j_call d_call v_call clone_size cdr3_nt cdr3_aa
TRBJ2-1 - TRBV9 - TGTGCCAGCAACTCGGGGGTACTTGGGGGGAATGAGCAGTTCTTC CASNSGVLGGNEQFF
TRBJ2-2 - TRBV25-1 - TGTGCCAGCAGTTCAGAAGTCGTCGGCTCGAACACCGGGGAGCTGTTTTTT CASSSEVVGSNTGELFF
TRBJ2-7 - TRBV5-1 - TGCGCCAGCAGCTTACAGGACTCCTCGTTGGGGATATACGAGCAGTACTTC CASSLQDSSLGIYEQYF
TRBJ1-2 TRBD1 TRBV7-9 - TGTGCCAGCAGCTCCGACAGGGCGGGCCAGGACAATGGCTACACCTTC CASSSDRAGQDNGYTF
TRBJ1-3 - TRBV27 - TGTGCCAGCAGTTTAGGTCGCGGCTCTGGAAACACCATATATTTT CASSLGRGSGNTIYF
TRBJ1-5 - TRBV19 - TGTGCCAGTAGTATTTATCGGGGGGATCAGCCCCAGCATTTT CASSIYRGDQPQHF
TRBJ2-2 - TRBV28 - TGTGCCACCACCGAAACAGGGAACACCGGGGAGCTGTTTTTT CATTETGNTGELFF
TRBJ2-2 - TRBV15 once TGTGCCACCAGCAGTCGAAAAAACCCTAGGGCAGGGAACACCGGGGAGCTGTTTTTT CATSSRKNPRAGNTGELFF
TRBJ1-5 - TRBV10-2 - TGCGCCAGCAGTGGGGAGACAGGCTATCAGCCCCAGCATTTT CASSGETGYQPQHF
TRBJ1-4 - TRBV5-6 - TGTGCCAGCAGCTTCCAGACTTATTCGAGCGAAAAACTGTTTTTT CASSFQTYSSEKLFF
TRBJ2-5 - TRBV18 - TGTGCCAGCTCGCGCGATCAGAAGGAGACCCAGTACTTC CASSRDQKETQYF
TRBJ1-1 TRBD1 TRBV27 - TGTGCCAGCAGGCCTGGCAGTGGGACAGGGGGGGGCACTGAAGCTTTCTTT CASRPGSGTGGGTEAFF
TRBJ1-1 - TRBV5-6 - TGTGCCAGCAGCTTGCCCTCGACAGTGAACACTGAAGCTTTCTTT CASSLPSTVNTEAFF